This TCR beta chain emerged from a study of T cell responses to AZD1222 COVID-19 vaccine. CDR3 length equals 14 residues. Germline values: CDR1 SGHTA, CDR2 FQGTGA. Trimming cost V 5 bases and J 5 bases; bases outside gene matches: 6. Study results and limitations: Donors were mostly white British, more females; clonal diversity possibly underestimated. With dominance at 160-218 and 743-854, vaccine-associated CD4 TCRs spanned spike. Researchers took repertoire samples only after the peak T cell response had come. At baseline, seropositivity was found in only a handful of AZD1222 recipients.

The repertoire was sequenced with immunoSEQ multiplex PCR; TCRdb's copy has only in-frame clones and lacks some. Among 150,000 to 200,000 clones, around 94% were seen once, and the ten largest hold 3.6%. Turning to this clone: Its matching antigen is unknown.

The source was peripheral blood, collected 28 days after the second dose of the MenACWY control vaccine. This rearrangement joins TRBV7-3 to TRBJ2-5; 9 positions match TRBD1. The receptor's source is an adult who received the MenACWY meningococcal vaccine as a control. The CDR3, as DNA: TGTGCCAGCAGCACAGGGGGCCGGTGGGAGACCCAGTACTTC. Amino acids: CASSTGGRWETQYF.